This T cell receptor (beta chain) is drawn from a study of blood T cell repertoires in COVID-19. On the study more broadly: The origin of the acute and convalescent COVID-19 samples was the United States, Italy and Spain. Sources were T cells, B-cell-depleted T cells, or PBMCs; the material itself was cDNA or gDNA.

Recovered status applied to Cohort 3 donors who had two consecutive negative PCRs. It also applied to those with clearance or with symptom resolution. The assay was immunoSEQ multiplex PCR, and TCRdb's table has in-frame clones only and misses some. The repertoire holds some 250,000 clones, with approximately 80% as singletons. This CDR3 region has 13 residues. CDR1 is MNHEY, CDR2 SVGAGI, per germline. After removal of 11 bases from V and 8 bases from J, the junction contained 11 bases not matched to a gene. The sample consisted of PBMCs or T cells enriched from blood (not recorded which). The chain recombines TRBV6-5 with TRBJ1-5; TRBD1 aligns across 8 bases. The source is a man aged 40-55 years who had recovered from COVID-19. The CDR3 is CASKSGGAEPQHF. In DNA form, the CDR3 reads TGTGCCTCCAAGTCAGGGGGCGCGGAGCCCCAGCATTTT.